These 21 T cell receptor beta chains were sequenced from one sample in a study of Tregs in tolerant kidney transplant recipients. Generated by immunoSEQ multiplex PCR, the TCRdb table keeps only in-frame clones and is missing some. This sample has approximately 99,000 clones, with nearly 90% found just once. The input for sequencing was CD4+ T cells from blood, taken before the transplant. These TCRs come from a human donor who received a combined kidney and bone marrow transplant.

This rearrangement joins TRBV5-1 to TRBJ2-3; TRBD2 agrees at 8 bases. Germline-derived CDR1 and CDR2 are SGHRS and YFSETQ. J was trimmed by 1 base and V by 1 base; bases with no gene match: 2. The CDR3 is 15 residues long. CDR3 coding DNA: TGCGCCAGCAGCTTGACGGGAGGGGGCACAGATACGCAGTATTTT. Translating gives CASSLTGGGTDTQYF.

This sequence joins TRBV10-2 and TRBJ1-1, with D maybe TRBD1 (5 bases). V shed 3 bases and J shed 2 bases, with 13 bases lying between them. CDR1 is WSHSY, CDR2 SAAADI, per germline. The CDR3 is 15 amino acids. Written as DNA, the CDR3 is TGCGCCAGCAGTGAAACCAGGGTAATTAACACTGAAGCTTTCTTT. Residues: CASSETRVINTEAFF.

This clone occurred once. The chain couples TRBV28 to TRBJ2-6, with 8 bases that match TRBD1. Trimming took 5 bases from V and 1 from J; bases not matched to a gene: 4. Germline loops: CDR1 MDHEN, CDR2 SYDVKM. The CDR3 runs to 16 residues. CDR3 sequence: CASSPGQESGANVLTF. The CDR3 DNA reads TGTGCCAGCAGTCCGGGACAGGAATCTGGGGCCAACGTCCTGACTTTC.

The rearrangement links TRBV7-2 to TRBJ2-3, with TRBD2 identical over 10 bases. J lost 3 bases, V lost 1 base, and 4 bases had no gene match. Per germline, CDR1 SGHTA and CDR2 FQGNSA. There are 16 residues in the CDR3. Written as DNA, the CDR3 is TGTGCCAGCAGCTTAGGACTAGCGGGCGTGACAGATACGCAGTATTTT. It specifies CASSLGLAGVTDTQYF.

The chain uses TRBV4-1 and TRBJ2-1; 7 nucleotides agree with TRBD2. The CDR3 covers 16 residues. Germline V gene lookup returns CDR1 MGHRA and CDR2 YSYEKL. J was trimmed by 5 bases and V by 1 base; bases with no gene match: 8. This chain's CDR3 is CASSQGGLLYHNEQFF. Written as DNA, the CDR3 is TGCGCCAGCAGCCAAGGGGGACTACTCTATCACAATGAGCAGTTCTTC.

J is TRBJ2-2 and V is TRBV19; 9 nucleotides agree with TRBD2. Germline CDR1 reads LNHDA; CDR2 reads SQIVND (reference sequence). The CDR3 is 14 residues long. V trimming: 7 bases; J trimming: 4 bases; junction bases outside the gene matches: 4. The CDR3 DNA sequence: TGTGCCAGTACGGTACTAGCGGGCACCGGGGAGCTGTTTTTT. This codes for CASTVLAGTGELFF.

The chain joins TRBV29-1 to TRBJ2-5; 8 nucleotides line up with TRBD2. The CDR3 has 13 residues. Germline-derived CDR1 and CDR2 are SQVTM and ANQGSEA. Trimming cost V 8 bases and J 1 base; bases outside gene matches: 6. DNA of the CDR3: TGCAGCCCCCTCGGGAGGGTCCAAGAGACCCAGTACTTC. Protein: CSPLGRVQETQYF.

V gene TRBV28 combines with J gene TRBJ1-1, with TRBD1 identical over 8 bases. This CDR3 region has 15 residues. Germline trimming cut 4 bases from V and 4 bases from J; bases unmatched to any gene: 8. Germline CDR1 is MDHEN and CDR2 is SYDVKM. CDR3 protein: CASSSGQVLSTEAFF. The CDR3, as DNA: TGTGCCAGCAGTTCGGGACAGGTTCTTAGCACTGAAGCTTTCTTT.

The genes are TRBV20-1 and TRBJ2-7, with D unclear. The CDR3 extends over 11 amino acids. V lost 3 bases and J 5 bases, leaving 8 bases between the germline ends. In germline, CDR1 is DFQATT, CDR2 SNEGSKA (reference sequence). As DNA, the CDR3 is TGCAGTGCTAGTGGGCCCCACGAGCAGTACTTC. This gives the protein CSASGPHEQYF.

This rearrangement joins TRBV7-2 to TRBJ2-7, with D tentatively TRBD2 (6 bases). The CDR3 loop spans 13 amino acids. CDR1 and CDR2 (germline): SGHTA, FQGNSA. The ends were cut back, 6 bases at V and 5 bases at J, with 14 bases in the middle. CDR3 region: CASSIIRGNEQYF. The CDR3 coding sequence is TGTGCCAGCAGTATTATACGGGGGAACGAGCAGTACTTC.

In its sample, this clone was seen a few times. This chain joins TRBV6-5 and TRBJ1-2; D not certain. Trimming removed 6 bases at V and 4 bases at J, with 15 bases between. The germline CDR1 and CDR2 sequences are MNHEY and SVGAGI. The length of the CDR3 is 14 residues. For the CDR3, the DNA is TGTGCCAGCAGGGGAACTAGTAGTGGCTATGGCTACACCTTC. This sequence encodes CASRGTSSGYGYTF.

The chain carries TRBV5-5 and TRBJ1-3, with TRBD1 matching over 7 bases. V lost 0 bases and J lost 0; bases outside the gene matches: 6. Germline lookup yields CDR1 SGHKS and CDR2 YYEKEE (reference sequence). The CDR3 has 17 amino acids. This chain's CDR3 is CASSLGGQVYSGNTIYF. The CDR3 DNA reads as TGTGCCAGCAGCTTGGGAGGACAGGTCTACTCTGGAAACACCATATATTTT.

V gene TRBV5-1 combines with J gene TRBJ1-1; 7 bases agree with TRBD1. Losses at the gene ends were 4 bases for V and 0 bases for J; bases not matched to a gene: 3. The CDR3 covers 14 residues. Germline V gene sequence: CDR1 SGHRS, CDR2 YFSETQ. CDR3 sequence: CASSVQGVNTEAFF. The CDR3 nucleotides are TGCGCCAGCAGCGTGCAGGGGGTGAACACTGAAGCTTTCTTT.

The V call is TRBV27, the J call TRBJ2-1; perhaps TRBD2 as D (5 bases). Between the trimmed V and J ends, which lost 6 bases and 2 bases, there was a span of 8 bases. CDR3 size: 13 residues. Germline loops: CDR1 MNHEY, CDR2 SMNVEV (reference sequence). In DNA form, the CDR3 reads TGTGCCAGCAGGCGGACTCCCTACAATGAGCAGTTCTTC. Its protein is CASRRTPYNEQFF.

The chain employs TRBV18 and TRBJ2-5; TRBD2 matches 8 bases. The CDR3 sequence is 15 residues long. The V gene's germline CDR1 is KGHSH and CDR2 LQKENI. The ends lost 6 bases at V and 1 base at J; junction bases unmatched: 7. The CDR3 coding sequence is TGTGCCAGCTCCCCATACGGGGGGGCCCAAGAGACCCAGTACTTC. Translated: CASSPYGGAQETQYF.

This clone has a single count. J is TRBJ1-1 and V is TRBV11-3; D is perhaps TRBD1 (6 bases). CDR3 size: 14 residues. Germline-derived CDR1 and CDR2 are SGHNT and YENEEA. V was cut by 1 base and J by 7 bases, with 13 bases left in between. The CDR3 loop reads CASSLGVGANEAFF. In DNA, the CDR3 is TGTGCCAGCAGCTTAGGAGTGGGGGCAAATGAAGCTTTCTTT.

The chain couples TRBV10-3 to TRBJ1-1, with D unclear. This CDR3 contains 12 residues. Trimming left V 4 bases short and J 4 bases short, with 7 bases between. CDR1 is ENHRY and CDR2 is SYGVKD in the germline V gene. The CDR3 protein is CAISGSLTEAFF. DNA of the CDR3: TGTGCCATCAGTGGGTCCCTCACTGAAGCTTTCTTT.

The chain has TRBV9 and TRBJ2-7, with D possibly matching TRBD2 (5 bases). Trimming took off 0 bases at V and 2 bases at J, with 12 bases between the two ends. The CDR3 is made up of 15 amino acids. Germline values: CDR1 SGDLS, CDR2 YYNGEE. The CDR3 bases are TGTGCCAGCAGCGTAGACCCACAGCGGCCCTACGAGCAGTACTTC. It yields the protein CASSVDPQRPYEQYF.

V is TRBV11-3 and J is TRBJ2-1, with 14 nucleotides matching TRBD2. Germline V gene data show CDR1 as SGHNT and CDR2 as YENEEA. This CDR3 has 16 residues. J was trimmed by 8 bases and V by 1 base; bases with no gene match: 4. For the CDR3, the DNA is TGTGCCAGCAGCTTAGGACTAGCGGGAGGGCCGGATGAGCAGTTCTTC. Residues: CASSLGLAGGPDEQFF.

The chain recombines TRBV2 with TRBJ1-6; 9 nucleotides match TRBD1. The CDR3 is 15 residues long. V lost 6 bases, J lost 10 bases, and 10 bases stayed unmatched. Germline loops: CDR1 SNHLY, CDR2 FYNNEI. The CDR3 bases are TGTGCCAGCAGAGACTCCGGGACAGGGAGATCACCCCTCCACTTT. Encoded protein: CASRDSGTGRSPLHF.

A word on this clone: Germline and junction disagree at one end, which may indicate a read error. The gene calls are TRBV15 and TRBJ1-2, with no clear D. The CDR3 has 13 residues. Looked up from germline, CDR1 is LNHNV and CDR2 is YYDKDF (reference sequence). The CDR3 loop reads CATSTREMTTNCF. The CDR3 bases are TGTGCCACCAGCACCCGGGAAATGACTACAAATTGCTTC.